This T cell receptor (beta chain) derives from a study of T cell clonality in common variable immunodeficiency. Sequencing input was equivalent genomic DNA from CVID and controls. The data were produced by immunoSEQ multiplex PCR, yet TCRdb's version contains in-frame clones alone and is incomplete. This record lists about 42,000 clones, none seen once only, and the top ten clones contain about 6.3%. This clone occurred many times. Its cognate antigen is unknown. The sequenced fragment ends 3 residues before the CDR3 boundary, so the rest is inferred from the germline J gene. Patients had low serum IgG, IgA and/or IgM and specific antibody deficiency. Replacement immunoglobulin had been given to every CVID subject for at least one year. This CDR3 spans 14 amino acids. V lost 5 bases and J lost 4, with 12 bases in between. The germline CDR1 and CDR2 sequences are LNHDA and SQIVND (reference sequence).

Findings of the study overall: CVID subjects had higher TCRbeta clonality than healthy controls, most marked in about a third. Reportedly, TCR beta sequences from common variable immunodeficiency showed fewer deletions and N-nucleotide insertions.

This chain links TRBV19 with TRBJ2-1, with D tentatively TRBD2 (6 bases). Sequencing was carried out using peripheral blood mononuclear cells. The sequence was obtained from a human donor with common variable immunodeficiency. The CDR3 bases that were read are TGTGCCAGTAGTTTCCGTCGGGGGTACAATGAG. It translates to CASSFRRGYNE. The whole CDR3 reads CASSFRRGYNEQFF.